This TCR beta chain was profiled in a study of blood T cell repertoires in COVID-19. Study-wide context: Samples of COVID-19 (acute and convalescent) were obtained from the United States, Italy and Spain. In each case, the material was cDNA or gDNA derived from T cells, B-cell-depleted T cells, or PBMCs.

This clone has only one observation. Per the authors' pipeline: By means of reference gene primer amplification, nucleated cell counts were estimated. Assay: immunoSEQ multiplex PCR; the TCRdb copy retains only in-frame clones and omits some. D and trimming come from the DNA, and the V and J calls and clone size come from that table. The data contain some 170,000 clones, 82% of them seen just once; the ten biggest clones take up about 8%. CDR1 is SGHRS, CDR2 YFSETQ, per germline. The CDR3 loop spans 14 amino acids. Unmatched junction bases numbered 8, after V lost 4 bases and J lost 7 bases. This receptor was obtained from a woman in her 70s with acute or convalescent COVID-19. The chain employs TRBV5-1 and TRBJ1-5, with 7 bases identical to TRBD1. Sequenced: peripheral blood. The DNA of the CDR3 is TGCGCCAGCAGCCCCGGACAGGTCGGGCAGCCCCAGCATTTT. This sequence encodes CASSPGQVGQPQHF.